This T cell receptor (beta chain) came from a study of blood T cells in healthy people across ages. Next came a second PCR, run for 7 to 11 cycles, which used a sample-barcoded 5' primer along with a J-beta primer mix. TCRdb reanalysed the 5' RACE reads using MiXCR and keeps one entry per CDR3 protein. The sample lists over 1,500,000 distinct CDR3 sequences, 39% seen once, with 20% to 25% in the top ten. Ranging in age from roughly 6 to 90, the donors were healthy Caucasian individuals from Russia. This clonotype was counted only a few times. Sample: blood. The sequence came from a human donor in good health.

Here the CDR3 reads CASSPLTDQETQYF. CDR3 DNA sequence: TGTGCCAGCAGTCCCCTTACAGATCAAGAGACCCAGTATTTT. V and J are TRBV6-6 and TRBJ2-3, with no clear D. The CDR3 sequence is 14 residues long. The V end was cut by 5 bases, the J end by 12 bases, with 21 bases between. The germline CDR1 and CDR2 sequences are MNHNY and SVGAGI (reference sequence).